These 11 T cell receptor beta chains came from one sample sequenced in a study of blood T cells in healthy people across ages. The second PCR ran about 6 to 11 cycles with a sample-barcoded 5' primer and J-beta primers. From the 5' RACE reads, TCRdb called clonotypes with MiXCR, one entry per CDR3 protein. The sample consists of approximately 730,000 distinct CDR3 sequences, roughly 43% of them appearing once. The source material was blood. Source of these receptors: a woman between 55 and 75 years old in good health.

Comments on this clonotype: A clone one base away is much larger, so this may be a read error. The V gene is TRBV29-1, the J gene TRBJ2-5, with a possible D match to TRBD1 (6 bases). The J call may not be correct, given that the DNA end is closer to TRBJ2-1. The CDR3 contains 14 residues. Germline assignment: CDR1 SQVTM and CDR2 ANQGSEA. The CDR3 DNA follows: TGCAGTCACATTCCAACAGGGTACCAAGAGACCCAGTTCTTC. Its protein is CSHIPTGYQETQFF.

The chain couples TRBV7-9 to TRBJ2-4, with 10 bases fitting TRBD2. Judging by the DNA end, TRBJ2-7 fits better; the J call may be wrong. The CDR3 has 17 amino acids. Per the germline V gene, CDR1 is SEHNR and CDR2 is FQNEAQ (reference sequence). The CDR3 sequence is CASSSEYSGRRHYEQYF. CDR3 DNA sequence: TGTGCCAGCAGCTCCGAATATAGCGGGAGGAGACACTACGAGCAGTACTTC.

CDR3 amino acids: CASSYFGRGKTYTF. The DNA for the CDR3 is TGTGCCAGCAGTTACTTCGGCAGAGGAAAAACCTACACCTTC. The V call is TRBV6-5, the J call TRBJ1-2; D uncertain. In germline, CDR1 is MNHEY, CDR2 SVGAGI. CDR3 length: 14 amino acids. Trimming stripped 1 base from V and 10 bases from J, with 16 bases between.

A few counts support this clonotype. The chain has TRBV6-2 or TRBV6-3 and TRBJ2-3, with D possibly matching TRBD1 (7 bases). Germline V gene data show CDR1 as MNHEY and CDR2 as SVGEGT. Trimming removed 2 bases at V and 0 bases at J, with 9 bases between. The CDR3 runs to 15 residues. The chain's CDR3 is CASSYAGGSTDTQYF. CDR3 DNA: TGTGCCAGCAGTTACGCAGGGGGGAGCACAGATACGCAGTATTTT.

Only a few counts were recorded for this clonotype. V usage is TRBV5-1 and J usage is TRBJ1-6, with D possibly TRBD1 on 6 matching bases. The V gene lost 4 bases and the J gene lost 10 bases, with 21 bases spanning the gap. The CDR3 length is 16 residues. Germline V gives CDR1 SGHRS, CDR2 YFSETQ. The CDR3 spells CASSLWGAGRQSPLHF. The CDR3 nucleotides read TGCGCCAGCAGCCTGTGGGGGGCCGGAAGGCAATCACCCCTCCACTTT.

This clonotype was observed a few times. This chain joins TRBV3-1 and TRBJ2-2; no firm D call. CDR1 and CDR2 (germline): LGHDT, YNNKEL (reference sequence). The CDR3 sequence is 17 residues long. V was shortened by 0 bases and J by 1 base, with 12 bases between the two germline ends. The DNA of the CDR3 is TGTGCCAGCAGCCAAGATCAGGCTTGGGGGAACACCGGGGAGCTGTTTTTT. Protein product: CASSQDQAWGNTGELFF.

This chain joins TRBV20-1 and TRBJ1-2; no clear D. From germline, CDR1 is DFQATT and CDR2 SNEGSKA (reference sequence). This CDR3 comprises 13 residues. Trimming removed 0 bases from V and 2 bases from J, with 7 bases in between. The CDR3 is CSARDQKNYGYTF. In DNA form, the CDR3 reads TGCAGTGCTAGAGATCAGAAAAACTATGGCTACACCTTC.

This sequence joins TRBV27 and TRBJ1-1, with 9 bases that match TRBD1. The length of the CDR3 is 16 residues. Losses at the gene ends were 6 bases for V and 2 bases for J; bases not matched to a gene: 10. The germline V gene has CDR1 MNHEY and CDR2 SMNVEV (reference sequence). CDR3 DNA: TGTGCCAGCAGGGGGGACCGACAGGGGGTAAACACTGAAGCTTTCTTT. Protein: CASRGDRQGVNTEAFF.

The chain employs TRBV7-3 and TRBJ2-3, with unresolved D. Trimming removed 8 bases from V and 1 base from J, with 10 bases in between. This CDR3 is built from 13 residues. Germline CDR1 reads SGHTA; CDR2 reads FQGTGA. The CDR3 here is CASAWAGTDTQYF. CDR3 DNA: TGTGCCAGCGCCTGGGCAGGCACAGATACGCAGTATTTT.

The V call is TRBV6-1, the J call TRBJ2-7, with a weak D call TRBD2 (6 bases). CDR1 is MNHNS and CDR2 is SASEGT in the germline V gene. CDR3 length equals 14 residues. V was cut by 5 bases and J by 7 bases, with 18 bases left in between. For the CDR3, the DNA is TGTGCCAGCAGTCCCGTCCGGGAGTCCCATGAGCAGTACTTC. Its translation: CASSPVRESHEQYF.

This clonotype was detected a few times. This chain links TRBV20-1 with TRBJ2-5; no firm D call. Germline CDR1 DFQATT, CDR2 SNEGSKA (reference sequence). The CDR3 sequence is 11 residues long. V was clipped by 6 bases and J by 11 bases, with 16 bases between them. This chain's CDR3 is CSALARVQQYF. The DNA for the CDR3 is TGCAGTGCGCTGGCTAGGGTCCAGCAGTACTTC.